Detailed here is one TCR beta chain. Its antigen remains unknown. The table came from immunoSEQ multiplex PCR; TCRdb's copy has only in-frame clones and leaves some out. The data hold roughly 150,000 clones, with 91% observed a single time. These data originate in a study of T cell responses to AZD1222 COVID-19 vaccine. The CDR3 consists of 16 residues. The ends were cut back, 1 base at V and 1 base at J, with 12 bases in the middle. In germline, CDR1 is SGHDT, CDR2 YYEEEE. Overall study results and limits: Baseline testing showed seropositivity in only six or seven AZD1222 recipients. Spike-spanning, vaccine-associated CD4 TCRs were dominant at 160-218 and 743-854. The sample set comprised mostly white British donors with more females, and clonal diversity was possibly underestimated.

Some second doses came at about 4 weeks and others at about 12 weeks; these were pooled. This TCR came from an adult who received the AZD1222 COVID-19 vaccine. The specimen was peripheral blood, collected 28 days after the second AZD1222 dose. This chain links TRBV5-6 with TRBJ2-4; D possibly corresponds to TRBD1 (5 bases). DNA for the CDR3: TGTGCCAGCAGCTTGACAGGAGACTTCGCCAAAAACATTCAGTACTTC. Translated, it gives CASSLTGDFAKNIQYF.